Below are 28 T cell receptor beta chains sequenced from a single sample in a study of blood T cell repertoires in COVID-19. Using immunoSEQ multiplex PCR, the repertoire was profiled, and TCRdb retains in-frame clones only, with some absent. The data contain roughly 260,000 clones, 82% of them singletons. Sequenced: peripheral blood. Every receptor here comes from a young woman with acute or convalescent COVID-19.

The chain joins TRBV11-2 to TRBJ2-1, with 13 bases fitting TRBD2. Germline trimming cut 5 bases from V and 9 bases from J; bases unmatched to any gene: 7. This CDR3 has 15 residues. Germline values: CDR1 SGHAT, CDR2 FQNNGV. The CDR3 DNA is TGTGCCAGCAGCCCACGGACTAGCGGGAGCGGTGAGCAGTTCTTC. Amino acids: CASSPRTSGSGEQFF.

The rearrangement uses TRBV4-3 and TRBJ2-3, with a possible D match to TRBD1 (5 bases). Trimming removed 4 bases at V and 0 bases at J, with 17 bases between. The CDR3 consists of 17 residues. CDR1 and CDR2 (germline): LGHNA, YSLEER. CDR3 sequence: CASSPGPTGSSTDTQYF. In DNA, the CDR3 is TGCGCCAGCAGCCCCGGGCCTACAGGCTCTAGCACAGATACGCAGTATTTT.

The chain is built from TRBV6-6 and TRBJ1-2; perhaps TRBD1 as D (6 bases). Trimming took off 5 bases at V and 5 bases at J, with 18 bases between the two ends. This CDR3 is built from 15 residues. The V gene's germline CDR1 is MNHNY and CDR2 SVGAGI (reference sequence). The CDR3 spells CASSTLTGQGYGYTF. The CDR3 DNA reads TGTGCCAGCAGTACCTTAACAGGGCAAGGGTATGGCTACACCTTC.

The chain has TRBV19 and TRBJ1-4; D perhaps matches TRBD1 (6 bases). The CDR3 loop spans 13 amino acids. Germline values: CDR1 LNHDA, CDR2 SQIVND (reference sequence). V dropped 4 bases and J dropped 4 bases, with 7 bases sitting between them. This chain's CDR3 is CASSRGGNEKLFF. DNA for the CDR3: TGTGCCAGTAGTAGAGGGGGTAATGAAAAACTGTTTTTT.

The chain employs TRBV18 and TRBJ1-2, with 7 positions matching TRBD1. The V gene end was trimmed by 3 bases and the J gene end by 3 bases; junction bases not matched to a gene: 4. CDR3 length equals 14 residues. From germline, CDR1 is KGHSH and CDR2 LQKENI. CDR3 DNA: TGTGCCAGCTCACCCAGGACAGGAGACTATGGCTACACCTTC. Its translation: CASSPRTGDYGYTF.

This clone was found many times. This chain joins TRBV19 and TRBJ2-7; 10 bases match TRBD2. Germline V gene data show CDR1 as LNHDA and CDR2 as SQIVND (reference sequence). V dropped 6 bases and J dropped 3; count of bases not matched to a gene: 8. CDR3 length: 15 amino acids. The CDR3 nucleotides read TGTGCCAGTAGAGACGGGGCTAGCGGGAGCTACGAGCAGTACTTC. Protein product: CASRDGASGSYEQYF.

The chain joins TRBV10-3 to TRBJ1-5; no firm D call. Germline CDR1 ENHRY, CDR2 SYGVKD. Trimming removed 4 bases at V and 5 bases at J, with 6 bases between. The CDR3 sequence is 12 residues long. CDR3 in DNA: TGTGCCATCAGTGGACAAGATCAGCCCCAGCATTTT. It codes for CAISGQDQPQHF.

The CDR3 sequence is CSVGDQGAEQYF. As DNA, the CDR3 is TGCAGCGTGGGGGACCAGGGGGCCGAGCAGTACTTC. The V call is TRBV29-1, the J call TRBJ2-7, with TRBD1 identical over 8 bases. Germline loops: CDR1 SQVTM, CDR2 ANQGSEA. The CDR3 covers 12 residues. J was trimmed by 6 bases and V by 6 bases; bases with no gene match: 7.

CDR3 sequence: CASSPRRTGELFF. The CDR3 DNA reads TGCGCCAGCAGCCCCCGTCGGACCGGGGAGCTGTTTTTT. The V and J genes are TRBV4-3 and TRBJ2-2; D gene uncertain. Trimming left V 4 bases short and J 5 bases short, with 8 bases between. CDR3 size: 13 residues. Germline V CDR1 and CDR2: LGHNA, YSLEER.

This chain joins TRBV7-9 and TRBJ1-4; 9 nucleotides agree with TRBD1. The ends lost 6 bases at V and 8 bases at J; junction bases unmatched: 10. This CDR3 is built from 15 residues. Germline values: CDR1 SEHNR, CDR2 FQNEAQ (reference sequence). The CDR3, as DNA: TGTGCCAGCAGTGGGGGACAGGGCCAGGGAGAAAAACTGTTTTTT. Amino acid sequence: CASSGGQGQGEKLFF.

This clone was detected only once. Different DNA sequences within this sample yield the same CDR3. The V call is TRBV4-3, the J call TRBJ1-4; D unresolved. This CDR3 is 15 amino acids long. V shed 0 bases and J shed 0 bases, with 5 bases lying between them. The germline gives CDR1 LGHNA, CDR2 YSLEER. The CDR3 DNA is TGCGCCAGCAGCCAAGACTCTGCAACTAATGAAAAACTGTTTTTT. Residues: CASSQDSATNEKLFF.

J is TRBJ1-1 and V is TRBV10-2, with a weak D call TRBD1 (6 bases). The CDR3 runs 14 residues. Per the germline V gene, CDR1 is WSHSY and CDR2 is SAAADI. V gave up 3 bases and J gave up 1 base, with 9 bases separating them. As DNA, the CDR3 is TGCGCCAGCAGTGAAGCAGGGGCGAACACTGAAGCTTTCTTT. Translated, it gives CASSEAGANTEAFF.

The rearrangement uses TRBV28 and TRBJ2-7; 7 nucleotides match TRBD1. The CDR3 extends over 15 amino acids. The ends lost 7 bases at V and 3 bases at J; junction bases unmatched: 12. Germline V CDR1 and CDR2: MDHEN, SYDVKM. CDR3 coding DNA: TGTGCCAGCACCCATGACAGGGCGTTTGGCTACGAGCAGTACTTC. It specifies CASTHDRAFGYEQYF. Full variable domain (outside the CDR3, taken from reference TRBV28 and TRBJ2-7): DVKVTQSSRYLVKRTGEKVFLECVQDMDHENMFWYRQDPGLGLRLIYFSYDVKMKEKGDIPEGYSVSREKKERFSLILESASTNQTSMYLCASTHDRAFGYEQYFGPGTRLTVT.

This clone appeared a few times. The V gene is TRBV13, the J gene TRBJ1-6, with D perhaps TRBD1 (6 bases). V was cut by 5 bases and J by 2 bases, with 10 bases left in between. Germline CDR1 is PRHDT and CDR2 is FYEKMQ (reference sequence). CDR3 length: 15 residues. The CDR3 DNA reads as TGTGCCAGCAGCCTAAGGACAGCCTATAATTCACCCCTCCACTTT. Encoded protein: CASSLRTAYNSPLHF.

The gene calls are TRBV11-2 and TRBJ2-1, with 8 bases aligning to TRBD1. The CDR3 covers 14 residues. The V and J ends lost 5 bases and 7 bases, in that order; junction bases with no gene match: 7. The germline V gene encodes CDR1 SGHAT and CDR2 FQNNGV. CDR3 bases: TGTGCCAGCAGCCCCTGGGACAGGCCGAATGAGCAGTTCTTC. Protein sequence: CASSPWDRPNEQFF.

V gene TRBV10-3 combines with J gene TRBJ1-2; 8 bases are a match to TRBD1. Germline V CDR1 and CDR2: ENHRY, SYGVKD. Trimming took 3 bases from V and 3 from J; bases not matched to a gene: 6. This CDR3 is 15 amino acids long. The CDR3 region is CAISDGQGAYYGYTF. DNA for the CDR3: TGTGCCATCAGTGACGGGCAGGGGGCTTACTATGGCTACACCTTC.

With regard to this clone: One end of the junction varies from germline; a read error may be responsible. The chain recombines TRBV7-7 with TRBJ2-2, with a weak D call TRBD2 (6 bases). Germline V gene data show CDR1 as SSHAT and CDR2 as FNYEAQ (reference sequence). The CDR3 runs to 15 residues. Here the CDR3 reads CASSLGGKGTGELFF. In nucleotides, the CDR3 is TGTGCTAGCAGCTTAGGCGGGAAGGGCACCGGGGAGCTGTTTTTT.

In its sample, this clone was seen a few times. The chain links TRBV29-1 to TRBJ2-7; the D is unclear. With 4 bases removed from V and 2 bases from J, the gap between germline ends came to 9 bases. The CDR3 consists of 12 residues. The germline CDR1 and CDR2 sequences are SQVTM and ANQGSEA. CDR3 DNA sequence: TGCAGCGTTGCCCACACCACCTACGAGCAGTACTTC. Amino acid sequence: CSVAHTTYEQYF.

This clone showed up just a few times. The chain recombines TRBV7-9 with TRBJ1-1; unclear D gene. This CDR3 has 14 amino acids. The ends were cut back, 3 bases at V and 5 bases at J, with 13 bases in the middle. Germline CDR1 reads SEHNR; CDR2 reads FQNEAQ (reference sequence). CDR3 in DNA: TGTGCCAGCAGCTTCCCCGACGGAGCTACTGAAGCTTTCTTT. This codes for CASSFPDGATEAFF. The full variable domain, its missing parts supplied by reference TRBV7-9 and TRBJ1-1, is DTGVSQNPRHKITKRGQNVTFRCDPISEHNRLYWYRQTLGQGPEFLTYFQNEAQLEKSRLLSDRFSAERPKGSFSTLEIQRTEQGDSAMYLCASSFPDGATEAFFGQGTRLTVV.

The gene calls are TRBV20-1 and TRBJ1-1, with 7 bases identical to TRBD1. The CDR3 length is 14 residues. The junction had 7 bases not matched to a gene; V was cut back by 5 bases and J by 1 base. CDR1 DFQATT and CDR2 SNEGSKA come from the germline V gene (reference sequence). CDR3 sequence (DNA): TGCAGTGCTCGTGGGAACAGGGGGAACACTGAAGCTTTCTTT. This gives the protein CSARGNRGNTEAFF.

The gene calls are TRBV4-1 and TRBJ2-1; D might be TRBD1 (6 bases). Trimming cost V 0 bases and J 6 bases, with 12 bases left between them. Germline V gives CDR1 MGHRA, CDR2 YSYEKL. The CDR3 spans 15 residues. The CDR3 DNA reads TGCGCCAGCAGCCAAGAAGGGACATTCGGCAATGAGCAGTTCTTC. Residues: CASSQEGTFGNEQFF.

V usage is TRBV15 and J usage is TRBJ2-3; TRBD2 matches at 8 bases. V shed 0 bases and J 0 bases; nucleotides not matched to a gene: 17. Germline V gene sequence: CDR1 LNHNV, CDR2 YYDKDF (reference sequence). There are 21 residues in the CDR3. CDR3 nucleotide sequence: TGTGCCACCAGCAGAGATATCAAAGTGGGACTAGGGTGGTCTAGCACAGATACGCAGTATTTT. It codes for CATSRDIKVGLGWSSTDTQYF.

The chain is built from TRBV6-4 and TRBJ2-1; 7 bases align to TRBD2. V dropped 5 bases and J dropped 6; count of bases not matched to a gene: 7. Germline lookup yields CDR1 MRHNA and CDR2 SNTAGT. The CDR3 is 14 residues long. The CDR3 sequence is CASSIGLEGNEQFF. The CDR3 DNA reads TGTGCCAGCAGTATTGGACTAGAAGGCAATGAGCAGTTCTTC.

The chain combines TRBV2 with TRBJ2-5; 10 bases match TRBD2. The CDR3 runs 14 residues. Germline V gene sequence: CDR1 SNHLY, CDR2 FYNNEI. The V gene end was trimmed by 11 bases and the J gene end by 5 bases; junction bases not matched to a gene: 11. CDR3 bases: TGTGCCGCGAGCGGGAGGGGGCCTGGGGAGACCCAGTACTTC. It codes for CAASGRGPGETQYF. Full variable domain (rest looked up from reference TRBV2 and TRBJ2-5): EPEVTQTPSHQVTQMGQEVILRCVPISNHLYFYWYRQILGQKVEFLVSFYNNEISEKSEIFDDQFSVERPDGSNFTLKIRSTKLEDSAMYFCAASGRGPGETQYFGPGTRLLVL.

The V and J genes are TRBV5-8 and TRBJ2-3; TRBD1 is a possible D gene (6 bases). The V gene's germline CDR1 is SGHTS and CDR2 YDEGEE. V lost 4 bases and J 4 bases, leaving 19 bases between the germline ends. The CDR3 totals 16 residues. DNA for the CDR3: TGTGCCAGCAGCGACGACAATTTCTGGGGGCCAGATACGCAGTATTTT. This encodes CASSDDNFWGPDTQYF.

This clone showed up just once. The same CDR3 also results from other DNA sequences found in this sample. The genes are TRBV7-9 and TRBJ1-2; possibly TRBD1 for D (5 bases). The CDR3 runs 13 residues. Germline CDR1 reads SEHNR; CDR2 reads FQNEAQ (reference sequence). V lost 2 bases, J lost 3 bases, and 7 bases lay in between. The DNA for the CDR3 is TGTGCCAGCAGCTTACAGGGCTACTATGGCTACACCTTC. Translating gives CASSLQGYYGYTF.

The rearrangement links TRBV12-3 or TRBV12-4 to TRBJ1-4; the D is unclear. V lost 3 bases and J lost 7, with 6 bases in between. This CDR3 contains 12 residues. The DNA of the CDR3 is TGTGCCAGCAGTTTTTTCAGTGAAAAACTGTTTTTT. Its protein product is CASSFFSEKLFF.

In this sample, this clone turned up a few times. The rearrangement links TRBV6-1 to TRBJ1-4; tentative D call: TRBD1 (5 bases). The V gene lost 1 base and the J gene lost 6 bases, with 15 bases spanning the gap. Germline V gene sequence: CDR1 MNHNS, CDR2 SASEGT. This CDR3 has 16 residues. CDR3 nucleotide sequence: TGTGCCAGCAGTGAAGTTCCCGGGCAGGGCTATGAAAAACTGTTTTTT. It is translated as CASSEVPGQGYEKLFF.